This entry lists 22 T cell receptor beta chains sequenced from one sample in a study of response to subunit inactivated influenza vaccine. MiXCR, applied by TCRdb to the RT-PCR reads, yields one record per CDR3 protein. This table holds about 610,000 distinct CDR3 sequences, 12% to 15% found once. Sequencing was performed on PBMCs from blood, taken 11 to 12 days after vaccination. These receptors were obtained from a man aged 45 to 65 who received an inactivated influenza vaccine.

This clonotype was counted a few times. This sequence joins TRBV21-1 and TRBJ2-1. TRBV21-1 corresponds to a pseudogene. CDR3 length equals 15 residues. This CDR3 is CASSKGRGSYNEQFF. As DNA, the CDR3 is TGTGCCAGCAGCAAAGGAAGGGGCTCCTACAATGAGCAGTTCTTC.

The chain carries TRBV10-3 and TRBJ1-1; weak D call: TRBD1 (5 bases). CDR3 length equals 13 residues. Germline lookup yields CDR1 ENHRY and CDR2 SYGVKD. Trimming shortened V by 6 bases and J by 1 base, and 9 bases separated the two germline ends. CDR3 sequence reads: CAISSGQNTEAFF. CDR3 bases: TGTGCCATCAGCAGCGGACAGAACACTGAAGCTTTCTTT.

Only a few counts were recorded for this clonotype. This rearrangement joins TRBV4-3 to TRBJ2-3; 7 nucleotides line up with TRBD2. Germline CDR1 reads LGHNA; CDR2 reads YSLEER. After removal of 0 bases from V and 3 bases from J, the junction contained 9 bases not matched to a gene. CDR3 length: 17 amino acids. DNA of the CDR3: TGCGCCAGCAGCCAAGAGGGGGGGACGACCCCTACAGATACGCAGTATTTT. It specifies CASSQEGGTTPTDTQYF.

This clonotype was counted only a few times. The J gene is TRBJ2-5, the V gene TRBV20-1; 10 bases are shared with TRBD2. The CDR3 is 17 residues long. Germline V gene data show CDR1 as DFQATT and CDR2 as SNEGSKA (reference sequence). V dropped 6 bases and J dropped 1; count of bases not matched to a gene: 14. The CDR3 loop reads CSATGPLAGAIQETQYF. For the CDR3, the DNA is TGCAGTGCCACGGGACCCCTAGCGGGGGCCATCCAAGAGACCCAGTACTTC.

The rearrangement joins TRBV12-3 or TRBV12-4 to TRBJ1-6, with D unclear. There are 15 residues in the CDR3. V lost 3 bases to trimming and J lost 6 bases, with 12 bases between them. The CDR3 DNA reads TGTGCCAGCAGTTTCTTGGGGATAGGTAATTCACCCCTCCACTTT. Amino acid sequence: CASSFLGIGNSPLHF.

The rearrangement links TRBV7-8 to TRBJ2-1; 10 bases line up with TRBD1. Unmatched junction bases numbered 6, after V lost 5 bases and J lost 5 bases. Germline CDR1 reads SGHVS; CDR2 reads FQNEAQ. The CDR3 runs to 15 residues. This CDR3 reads CASSQGTGANNEQFF. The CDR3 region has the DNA TGTGCCAGCAGCCAGGGGACAGGGGCCAACAATGAGCAGTTCTTC.

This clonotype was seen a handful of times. In nucleotides, the CDR3 is TGTGCCAGCAGTTTAGCCGGGCCCCGCAGGCCGCCCTACGAGCAGTACTTC. Its translation: CASSLAGPRRPPYEQYF. The chain is built from TRBV12-3 or TRBV12-4 and TRBJ2-7; D is unclear. The V end was cut by 0 bases, the J end by 2 bases, with 17 bases between. The CDR3 covers 17 residues.

In DNA form, the CDR3 reads TGTGCCAGCAGCTTCCGTCGGGGGCCCTACGAGCAGTACTTC. It encodes CASSFRRGPYEQYF. J is TRBJ2-7 and V is TRBV7-8; D may match TRBD1 or TRBD2 (6 bases each). CDR3 length: 14 amino acids. The V and J ends lost 3 bases and 2 bases respectively, with 11 bases between them. Germline V gene lookup returns CDR1 SGHVS and CDR2 FQNEAQ.

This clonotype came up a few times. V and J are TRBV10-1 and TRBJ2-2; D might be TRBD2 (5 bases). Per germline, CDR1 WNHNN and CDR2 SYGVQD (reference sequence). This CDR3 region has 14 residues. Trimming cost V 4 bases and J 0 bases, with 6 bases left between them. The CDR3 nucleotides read TGCGCCAGCAGTGGGGGAGCGAACACCGGGGAGCTGTTTTTT. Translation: CASSGGANTGELFF.

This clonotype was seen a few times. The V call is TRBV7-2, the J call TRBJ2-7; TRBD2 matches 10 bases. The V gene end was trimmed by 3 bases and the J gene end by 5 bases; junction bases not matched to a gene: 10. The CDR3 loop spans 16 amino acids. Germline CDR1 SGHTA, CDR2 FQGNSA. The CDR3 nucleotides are TGTGCCAGCAGCTTGATCGGGACTAGCGAGTTGCACGAGCAGTACTTC. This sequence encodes CASSLIGTSELHEQYF.

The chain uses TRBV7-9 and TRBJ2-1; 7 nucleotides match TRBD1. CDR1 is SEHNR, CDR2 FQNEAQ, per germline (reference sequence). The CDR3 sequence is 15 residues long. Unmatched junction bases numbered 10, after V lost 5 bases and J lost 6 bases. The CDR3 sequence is CASSPQGWLINEQFF. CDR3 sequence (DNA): TGTGCCAGCAGCCCACAGGGGTGGTTGATCAATGAGCAGTTCTTC. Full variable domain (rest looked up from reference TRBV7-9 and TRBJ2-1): DTGVSQNPRHKITKRGQNVTFRCDPISEHNRLYWYRQTLGQGPEFLTYFQNEAQLEKSRLLSDRFSAERPKGSFSTLEIQRTEQGDSAMYLCASSPQGWLINEQFFGPGTRLTVL.

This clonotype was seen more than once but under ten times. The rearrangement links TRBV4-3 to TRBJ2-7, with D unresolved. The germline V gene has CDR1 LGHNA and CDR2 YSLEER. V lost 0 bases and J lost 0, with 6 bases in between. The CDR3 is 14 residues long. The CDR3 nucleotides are TGCGCCAGCAGCCAAGAAGGGTACTCCTACGAGCAGTACTTC. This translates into CASSQEGYSYEQYF.

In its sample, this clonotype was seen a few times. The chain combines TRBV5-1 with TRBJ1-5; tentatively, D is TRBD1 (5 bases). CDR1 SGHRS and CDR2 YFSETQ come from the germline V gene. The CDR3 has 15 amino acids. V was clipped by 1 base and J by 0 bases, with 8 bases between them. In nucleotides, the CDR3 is TGCGCCAGCAGCTTGTGGGGGGGTAGCAATCAGCCCCAGCATTTT. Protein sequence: CASSLWGGSNQPQHF. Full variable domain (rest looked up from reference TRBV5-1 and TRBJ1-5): KAGVTQTPRYLIKTRGQQVTLSCSPISGHRSVSWYQQTPGQGLQFLFEYFSETQRNKGNFPGRFSGRQFSNSRSEMNVSTLELGDSALYLCASSLWGGSNQPQHFGDGTRLSIL.

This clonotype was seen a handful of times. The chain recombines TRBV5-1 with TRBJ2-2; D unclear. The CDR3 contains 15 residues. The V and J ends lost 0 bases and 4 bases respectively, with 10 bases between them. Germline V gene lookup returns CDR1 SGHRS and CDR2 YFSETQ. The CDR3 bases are TGCGCCAGCAGCTTGGAGGTCCACCTCACCGGGGAGCTGTTTTTT. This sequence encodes CASSLEVHLTGELFF.

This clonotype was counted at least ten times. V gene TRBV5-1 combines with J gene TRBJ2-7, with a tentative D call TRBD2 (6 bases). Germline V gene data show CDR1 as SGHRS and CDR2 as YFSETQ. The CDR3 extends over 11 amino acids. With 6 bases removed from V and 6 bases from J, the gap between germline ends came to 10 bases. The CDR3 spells CASTSGSEQYF. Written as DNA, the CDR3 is TGCGCCAGCACCTCCGGGAGCGAGCAGTACTTC.

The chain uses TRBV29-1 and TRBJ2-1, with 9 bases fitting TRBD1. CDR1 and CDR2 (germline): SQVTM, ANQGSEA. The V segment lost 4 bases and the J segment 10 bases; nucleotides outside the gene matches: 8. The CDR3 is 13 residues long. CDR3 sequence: CSVGQGVRGEQFF. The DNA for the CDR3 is TGCAGCGTTGGACAGGGGGTGAGGGGAGAGCAGTTCTTC.

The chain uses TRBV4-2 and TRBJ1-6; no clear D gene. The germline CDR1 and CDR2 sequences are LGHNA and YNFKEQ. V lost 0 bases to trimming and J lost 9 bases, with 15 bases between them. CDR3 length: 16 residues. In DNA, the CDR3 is TGTGCCAGCAGCCAAGAGACTGGGCAGTCGGGTTCACCCCTCCACTTT. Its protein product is CASSQETGQSGSPLHF.

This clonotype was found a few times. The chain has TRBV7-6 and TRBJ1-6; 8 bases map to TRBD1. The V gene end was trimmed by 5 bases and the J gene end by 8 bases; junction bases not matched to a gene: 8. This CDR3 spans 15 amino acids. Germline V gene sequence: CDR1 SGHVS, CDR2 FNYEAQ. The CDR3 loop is CASSGQAGGYSPLHF. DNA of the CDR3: TGTGCCAGCAGCGGACAGGCAGGGGGCTATTCACCCCTCCACTTT. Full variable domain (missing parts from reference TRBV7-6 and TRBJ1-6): GAGVSQSPRYKVTKRGQDVALRCDPISGHVSLYWYRQALGQGPEFLTYFNYEAQQDKSGLPNDRFSAERPEGSISTLTIQRTEQRDSAMYRCASSGQAGGYSPLHFGNGTRLTVT.

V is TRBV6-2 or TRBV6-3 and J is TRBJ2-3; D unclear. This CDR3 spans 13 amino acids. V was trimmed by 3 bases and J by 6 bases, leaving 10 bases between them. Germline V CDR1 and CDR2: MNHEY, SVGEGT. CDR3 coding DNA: TGTGCCAGCAGTTATCCCGTATTGGATACGCAGTATTTT. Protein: CASSYPVLDTQYF.

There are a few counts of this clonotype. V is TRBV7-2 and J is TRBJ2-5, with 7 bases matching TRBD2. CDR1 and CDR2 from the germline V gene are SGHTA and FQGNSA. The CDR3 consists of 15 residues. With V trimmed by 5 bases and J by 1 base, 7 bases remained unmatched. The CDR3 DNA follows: TGTGCCAGCAGCGGCCGTGGGAGGGGCCAAGAGACCCAGTACTTC. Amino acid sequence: CASSGRGRGQETQYF.

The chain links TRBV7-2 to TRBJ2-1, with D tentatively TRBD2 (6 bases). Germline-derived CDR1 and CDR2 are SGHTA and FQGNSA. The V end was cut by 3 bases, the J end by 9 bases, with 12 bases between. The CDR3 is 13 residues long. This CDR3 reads CASSLTSSGEQFF. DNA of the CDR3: TGTGCCAGCAGCTTGACTAGTTCCGGTGAGCAGTTCTTC. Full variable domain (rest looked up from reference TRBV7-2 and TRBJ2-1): GAGVSQSPSNKVTEKGKDVELRCDPISGHTALYWYRQSLGQGLEFLIYFQGNSAPDKSGLPSDRFSAERTGGSVSTLTIQRTQQEDSAVYLCASSLTSSGEQFFGPGTRLTVL.

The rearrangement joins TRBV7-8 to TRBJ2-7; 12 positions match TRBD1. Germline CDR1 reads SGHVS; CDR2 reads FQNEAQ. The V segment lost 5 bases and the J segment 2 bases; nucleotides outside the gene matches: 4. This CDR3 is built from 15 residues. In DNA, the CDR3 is TGTGCCAGCAGCGACTGGGACAGGGGGCCCTACGAGCAGTACTTC. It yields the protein CASSDWDRGPYEQYF.